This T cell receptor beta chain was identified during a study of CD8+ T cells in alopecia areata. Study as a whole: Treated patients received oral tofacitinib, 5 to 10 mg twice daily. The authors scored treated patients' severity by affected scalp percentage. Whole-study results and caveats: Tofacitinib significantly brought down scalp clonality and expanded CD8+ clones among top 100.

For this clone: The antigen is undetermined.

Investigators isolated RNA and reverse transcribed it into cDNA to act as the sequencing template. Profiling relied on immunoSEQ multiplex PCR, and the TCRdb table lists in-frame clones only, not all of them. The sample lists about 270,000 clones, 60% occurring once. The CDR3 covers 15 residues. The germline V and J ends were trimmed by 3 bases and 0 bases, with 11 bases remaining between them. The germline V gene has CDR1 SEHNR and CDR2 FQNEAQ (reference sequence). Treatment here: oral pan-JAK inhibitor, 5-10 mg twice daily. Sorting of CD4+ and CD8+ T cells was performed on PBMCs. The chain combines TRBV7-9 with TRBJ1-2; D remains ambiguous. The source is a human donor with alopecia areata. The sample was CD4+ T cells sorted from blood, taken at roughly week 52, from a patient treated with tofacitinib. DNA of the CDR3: TGTGCCAGCAGCTTTTTTGGGCCCTCTAACTATGGCTACACCTTC. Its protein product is CASSFFGPSNYGYTF.